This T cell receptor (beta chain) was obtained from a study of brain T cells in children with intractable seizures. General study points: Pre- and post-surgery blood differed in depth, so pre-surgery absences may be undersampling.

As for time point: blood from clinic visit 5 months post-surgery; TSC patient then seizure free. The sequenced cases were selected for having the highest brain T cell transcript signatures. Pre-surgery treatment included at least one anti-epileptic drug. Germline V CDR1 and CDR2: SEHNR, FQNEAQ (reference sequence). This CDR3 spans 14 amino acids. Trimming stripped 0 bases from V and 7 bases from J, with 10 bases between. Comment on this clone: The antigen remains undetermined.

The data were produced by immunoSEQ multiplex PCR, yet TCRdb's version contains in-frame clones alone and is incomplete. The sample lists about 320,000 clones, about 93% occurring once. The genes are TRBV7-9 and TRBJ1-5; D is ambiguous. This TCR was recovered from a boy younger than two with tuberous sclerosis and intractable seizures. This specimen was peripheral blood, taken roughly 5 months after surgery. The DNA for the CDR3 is TGTGCCAGCAGCTTAGCTGGCGGGGTCCAGCCCCAGCATTTT. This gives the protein CASSLAGGVQPQHF.